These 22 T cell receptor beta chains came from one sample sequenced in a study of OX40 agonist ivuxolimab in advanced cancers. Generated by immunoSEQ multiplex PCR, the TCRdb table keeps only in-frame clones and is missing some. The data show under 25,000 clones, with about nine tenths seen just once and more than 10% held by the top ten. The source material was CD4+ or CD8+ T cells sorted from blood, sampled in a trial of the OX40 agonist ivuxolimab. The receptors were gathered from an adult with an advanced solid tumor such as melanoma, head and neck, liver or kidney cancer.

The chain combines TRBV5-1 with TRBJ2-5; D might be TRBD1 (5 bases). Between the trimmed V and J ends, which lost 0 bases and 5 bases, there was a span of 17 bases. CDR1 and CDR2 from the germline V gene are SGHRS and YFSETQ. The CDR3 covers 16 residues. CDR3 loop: CASSLGFRTSGETQYF. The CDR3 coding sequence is TGCGCCAGCAGCTTGGGATTCAGGACATCAGGGGAGACCCAGTACTTC.

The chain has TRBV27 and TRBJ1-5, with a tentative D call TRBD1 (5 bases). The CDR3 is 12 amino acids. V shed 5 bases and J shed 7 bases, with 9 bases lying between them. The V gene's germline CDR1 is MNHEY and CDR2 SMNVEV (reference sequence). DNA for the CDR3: TGTGCCAGCAGTCCTAGGGGACAGCCCCAGCATTTT. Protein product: CASSPRGQPQHF.

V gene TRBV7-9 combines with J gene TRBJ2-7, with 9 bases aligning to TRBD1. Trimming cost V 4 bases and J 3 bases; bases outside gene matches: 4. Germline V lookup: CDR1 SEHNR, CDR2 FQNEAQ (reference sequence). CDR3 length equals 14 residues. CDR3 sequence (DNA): TGTGCCAGCAGCTCCCGGGACAGGGACTACGAGCAGTACTTC. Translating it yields CASSSRDRDYEQYF.

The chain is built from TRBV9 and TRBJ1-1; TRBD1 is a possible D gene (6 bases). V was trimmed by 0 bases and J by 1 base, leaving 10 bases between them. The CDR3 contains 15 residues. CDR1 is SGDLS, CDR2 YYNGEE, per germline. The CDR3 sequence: CASSVARGQNTEAFF. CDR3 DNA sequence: TGTGCCAGCAGCGTAGCACGGGGACAGAACACTGAAGCTTTCTTT. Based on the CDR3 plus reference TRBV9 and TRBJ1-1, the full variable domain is DSGVTQTPKHLITATGQRVTLRCSPRSGDLSVYWYQQSLDQGLQFLIQYYNGEERAKGNILERFSAQQFPDLHSELNLSSLELGDSALYFCASSVARGQNTEAFFGQGTRLTVV.

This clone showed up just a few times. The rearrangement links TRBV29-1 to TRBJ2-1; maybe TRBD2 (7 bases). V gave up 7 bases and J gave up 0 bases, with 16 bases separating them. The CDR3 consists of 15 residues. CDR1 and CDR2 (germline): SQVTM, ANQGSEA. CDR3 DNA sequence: TGCAGCGCCCGCTCGGGGGGCCTCTCCTACAATGAGCAGTTCTTC. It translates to CSARSGGLSYNEQFF.

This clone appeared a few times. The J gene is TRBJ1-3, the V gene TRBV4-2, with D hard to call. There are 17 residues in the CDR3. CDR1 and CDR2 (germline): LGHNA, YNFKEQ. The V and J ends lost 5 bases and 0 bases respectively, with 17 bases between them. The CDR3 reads CASSLALGGRSGNTIYF. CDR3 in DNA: TGTGCCAGCAGCTTGGCCTTGGGCGGGCGCTCTGGAAACACCATATATTTT.

The CDR3 DNA reads TGTGCCAGCAGTGCGTCCGGGACAGGGTACACTGAAGCTTTCTTT. This gives the protein CASSASGTGYTEAFF. V is TRBV2 and J is TRBJ1-1, with 9 bases fitting TRBD1. The CDR3 loop spans 15 amino acids. In germline, CDR1 is SNHLY, CDR2 FYNNEI. Germline trimming cut 4 bases from V and 3 bases from J; bases unmatched to any gene: 6.

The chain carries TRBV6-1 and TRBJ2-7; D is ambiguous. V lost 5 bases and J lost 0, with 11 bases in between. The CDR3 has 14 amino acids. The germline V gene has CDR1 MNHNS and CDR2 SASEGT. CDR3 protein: CASSQWTVSYEQYF. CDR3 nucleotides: TGTGCCAGCAGTCAGTGGACGGTCTCCTACGAGCAGTACTTC.

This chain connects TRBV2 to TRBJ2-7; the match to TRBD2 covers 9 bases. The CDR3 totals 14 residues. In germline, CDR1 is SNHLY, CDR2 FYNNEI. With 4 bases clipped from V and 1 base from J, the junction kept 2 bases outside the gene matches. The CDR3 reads CASSALAGSYEQYF. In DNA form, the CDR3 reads TGTGCCAGCAGTGCCCTAGCGGGGTCCTACGAGCAGTACTTC.

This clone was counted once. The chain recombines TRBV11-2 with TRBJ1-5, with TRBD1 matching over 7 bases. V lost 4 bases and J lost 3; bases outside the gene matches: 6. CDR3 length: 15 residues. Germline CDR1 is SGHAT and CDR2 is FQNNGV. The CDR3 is CASSSDRRSNQPQHF. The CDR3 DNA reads TGTGCCAGCAGCTCGGACAGGAGGTCCAATCAGCCCCAGCATTTT.

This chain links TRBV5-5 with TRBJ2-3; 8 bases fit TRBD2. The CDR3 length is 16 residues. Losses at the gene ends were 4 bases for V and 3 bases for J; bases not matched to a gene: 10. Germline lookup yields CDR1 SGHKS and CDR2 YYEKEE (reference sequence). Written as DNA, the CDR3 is TGTGCCAGCAGCCAACGTTTCGGGAGGGAGACAGATACGCAGTATTTT. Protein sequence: CASSQRFGRETDTQYF.

CDR3 coding DNA: TGCGCCAGCAGCCAAGAAAGGGCAGGGTTTTCCTACGAGCAGTACTTC. Encoded protein: CASSQERAGFSYEQYF. V usage is TRBV4-1 and J usage is TRBJ2-7, with a tentative D call TRBD1 (5 bases). Germline lookup yields CDR1 MGHRA and CDR2 YSYEKL. V lost 0 bases to trimming and J lost 1 base, with 13 bases between them. The CDR3 extends over 16 amino acids.

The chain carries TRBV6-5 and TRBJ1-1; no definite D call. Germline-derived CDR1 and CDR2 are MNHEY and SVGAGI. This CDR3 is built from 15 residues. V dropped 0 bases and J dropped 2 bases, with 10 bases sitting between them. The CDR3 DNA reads TGTGCCAGCAGTTACTCGATATCTGGTAACACTGAAGCTTTCTTT. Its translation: CASSYSISGNTEAFF.

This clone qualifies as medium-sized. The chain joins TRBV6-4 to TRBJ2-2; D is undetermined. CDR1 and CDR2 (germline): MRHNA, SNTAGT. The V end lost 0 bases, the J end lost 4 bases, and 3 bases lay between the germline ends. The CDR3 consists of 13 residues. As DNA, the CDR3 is TGTGCCAGCAGTGACTCGACCACCGGGGAGCTGTTTTTT. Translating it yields CASSDSTTGELFF.

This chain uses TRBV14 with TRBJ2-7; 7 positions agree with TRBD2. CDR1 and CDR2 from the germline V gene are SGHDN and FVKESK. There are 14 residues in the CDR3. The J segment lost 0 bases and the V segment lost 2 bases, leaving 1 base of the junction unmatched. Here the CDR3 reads CASSQRDYSYEQYF. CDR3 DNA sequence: TGTGCCAGCAGCCAACGGGACTACTCCTACGAGCAGTACTTC.

Here the CDR3 DNA reads TGTGCCAGTAGTATGGGGGGACAGCGGGAGCTTCCCGGGGAGCTGTTTTTT. This gives the protein CASSMGGQRELPGELFF. The chain couples TRBV19 to TRBJ2-2, with D tentatively TRBD2 (8 bases). With 3 bases removed from V and 6 bases from J, the gap between germline ends came to 20 bases. The CDR3 contains 17 residues. Germline V gene data show CDR1 as LNHDA and CDR2 as SQIVND (reference sequence).

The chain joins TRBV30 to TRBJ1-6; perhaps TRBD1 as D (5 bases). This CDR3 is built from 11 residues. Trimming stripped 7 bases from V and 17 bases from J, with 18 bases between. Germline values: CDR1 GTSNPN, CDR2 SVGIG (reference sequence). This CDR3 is CASSAGAGVHF. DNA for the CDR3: TGTGCCTCCTCTGCCGGGGCCGGCGTCCACTTT.

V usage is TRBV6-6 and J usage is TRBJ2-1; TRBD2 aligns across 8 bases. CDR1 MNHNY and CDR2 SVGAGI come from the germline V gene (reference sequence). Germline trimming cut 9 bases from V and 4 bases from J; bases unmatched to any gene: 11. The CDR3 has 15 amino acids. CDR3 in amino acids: CASSSAGGEYNEQFF. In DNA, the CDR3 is TGTGCCAGTTCCTCGGCCGGGGGGGAATACAATGAGCAGTTCTTC.

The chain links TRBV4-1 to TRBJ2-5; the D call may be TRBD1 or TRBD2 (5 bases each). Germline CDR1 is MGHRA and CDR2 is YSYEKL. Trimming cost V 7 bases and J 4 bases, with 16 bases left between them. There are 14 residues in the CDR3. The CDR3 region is CASKGDPFIETQYF. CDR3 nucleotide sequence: TGCGCCAGCAAAGGGGACCCTTTTATAGAGACCCAGTACTTC.

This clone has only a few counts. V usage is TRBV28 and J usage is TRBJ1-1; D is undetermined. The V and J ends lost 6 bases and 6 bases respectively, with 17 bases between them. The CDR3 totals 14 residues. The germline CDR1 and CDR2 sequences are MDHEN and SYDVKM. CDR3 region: CASSQRVDFAEAFF. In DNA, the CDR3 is TGTGCCAGCAGCCAACGAGTGGATTTTGCTGAAGCTTTCTTT.

The CDR3 region has the DNA TGTGCCAGCAGCCCTCTAGAAGAAGGTACCGGGGAGCTGTTTTTT. It encodes CASSPLEEGTGELFF. The gene calls are TRBV5-4 and TRBJ2-2; D is unclear. V gave up 4 bases and J gave up 5 bases, with 15 bases separating them. The CDR3 has 15 amino acids. Per germline, CDR1 SGHNT and CDR2 YYREEE (reference sequence).

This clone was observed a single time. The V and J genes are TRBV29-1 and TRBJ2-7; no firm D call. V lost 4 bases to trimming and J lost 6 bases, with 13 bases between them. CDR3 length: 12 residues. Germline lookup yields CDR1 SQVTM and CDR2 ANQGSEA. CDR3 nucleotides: TGCAGCGTTGTAACACGGGTTGGCGAGCAGTACTTC. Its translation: CSVVTRVGEQYF.